Following are 20 T cell receptor beta chains from one sample sequenced in a study of control samples from healthy donors and cancer patients. TCRdb's copy holds only in-frame clones and misses some; the assay was immunoSEQ multiplex PCR. The sample holds more than 85,000 clones, roughly nine tenths seen once. Sequenced sample: blood. The receptors stem from a human donor in good health. The donor label of this sample is uncertain.

This chain links TRBV29-1 with TRBJ1-1; D gene unclear. The CDR3 spans 11 residues. Trimming left V 4 bases short and J 5 bases short, with 8 bases between. Germline assignment: CDR1 SQVTM and CDR2 ANQGSEA. The CDR3 sequence: CSVAWATEAFF. The DNA of the CDR3 is TGCAGCGTTGCCTGGGCTACTGAAGCTTTCTTT.

This chain links TRBV2 with TRBJ1-6; 8 nucleotides line up with TRBD1. The junction had 3 bases not matched to a gene; V was cut back by 2 bases and J by 9 bases. CDR3 length: 14 amino acids. The germline V gene encodes CDR1 SNHLY and CDR2 FYNNEI. The CDR3 reads CASSERTGRSPLHF. CDR3 DNA: TGTGCCAGCAGTGAAAGGACAGGGCGTTCACCCCTCCACTTT.

The J gene is TRBJ1-4, the V gene TRBV3-1 (or the pseudogene TRBV3-2); weak D call: TRBD1 (5 bases). V was shortened by 3 bases and J by 3 bases, with 14 bases between the two germline ends. Per the germline V gene, CDR1 is LGHDT and CDR2 is YNNKEL (reference sequence). The CDR3 is made up of 16 amino acids. CDR3: CASSQAGYRPNEKLFF. Here the CDR3 DNA reads TGTGCCAGCAGCCAGGCAGGTTACAGGCCTAATGAAAAACTGTTTTTT.

The CDR3 sequence: CASSETGSMNSPLHF. The DNA of the CDR3 is TGTGCCAGCAGTGAAACCGGGTCTATGAATTCACCCCTCCACTTT. V is TRBV6-1 and J is TRBJ1-6, with D unclear. Trimming stripped 2 bases from V and 7 bases from J, with 12 bases between. CDR1 MNHNS and CDR2 SASEGT come from the germline V gene. This CDR3 contains 15 residues.

The chain has TRBV19 and TRBJ1-5; 10 nucleotides match TRBD1. The CDR3 sequence is 16 residues long. Germline loops: CDR1 LNHDA, CDR2 SQIVND (reference sequence). The trim removed 5 bases at V and 2 bases at J, leaving 6 bases unmatched. CDR3 nucleotide sequence: TGTGCCAGTAGTCAGAGGACAGGGGGGGGCAATCAGCCCCAGCATTTT. This gives the protein CASSQRTGGGNQPQHF.

The chain uses TRBV6-1 and TRBJ1-6; D is unresolved. CDR3 size: 17 residues. The germline V and J ends were trimmed by 2 bases and 0 bases, with 11 bases remaining between them. Per germline, CDR1 MNHNS and CDR2 SASEGT. The CDR3 protein is CASSEFVGSSYNSPLHF. CDR3 bases: TGTGCCAGCAGTGAATTTGTGGGGTCCTCCTATAATTCACCCCTCCACTTT.

The chain links TRBV6-5 to TRBJ2-3; tentative D call: TRBD2 (5 bases). In germline, CDR1 is MNHEY, CDR2 SVGAGI. With 7 bases removed from V and 0 bases from J, the gap between germline ends came to 11 bases. The CDR3 contains 14 residues. The CDR3: CASKVRGSTDTQYF. The CDR3 DNA reads as TGTGCCAGCAAGGTTCGGGGAAGCACAGATACGCAGTATTTT.

The rearrangement joins TRBV18 to TRBJ1-5; weak D call: TRBD1 (5 bases). V was trimmed by 2 bases and J by 9 bases, leaving 11 bases between them. CDR3 length: 13 amino acids. Germline V lookup: CDR1 KGHSH, CDR2 LQKENI. The CDR3 coding sequence is TGTGCCAGCTCACCAGATGTCCAGGGGCCCCAGCATTTT. Translated: CASSPDVQGPQHF.

This clone was observed a single time. The CDR3 DNA is TGTGCCTGGAGTGTATCTATTTTTGACCGCCCTTTCAATTCACCCCTCCACTTT. Translating gives CAWSVSIFDRPFNSPLHF. The chain couples TRBV30 to TRBJ1-6; D not resolved. CDR1 and CDR2 (germline): GTSNPN, SVGIG (reference sequence). The V end was cut by 0 bases, the J end by 7 bases, with 22 bases between. This CDR3 comprises 18 residues.

The chain carries TRBV3-1 (or the pseudogene TRBV3-2) and TRBJ1-6; no clear D. V gave up 0 bases and J gave up 10 bases, with 4 bases separating them. CDR3 length equals 12 residues. Germline V CDR1 and CDR2: LGHDT, YNNKEL (reference sequence). The CDR3 protein is CASSQDPSPLHF. In DNA, the CDR3 is TGTGCCAGCAGCCAAGACCCATCACCCCTCCACTTT.

The chain uses TRBV6-6 and TRBJ2-1, with a possible D match to TRBD1 (5 bases). The CDR3 has 12 residues. Trimming removed 5 bases from V and 7 bases from J, with 9 bases in between. Germline V gene lookup returns CDR1 MNHNY and CDR2 SVGAGI (reference sequence). CDR3 amino acids: CASSKHRNEQFF. The CDR3 coding sequence is TGTGCCAGCAGTAAGCACAGGAATGAGCAGTTCTTC.

The V gene is TRBV27, the J gene TRBJ1-2; tentatively, D is TRBD1 (6 bases). V lost 5 bases and J 8 bases, leaving 21 bases between the germline ends. This CDR3 region has 15 residues. Per germline, CDR1 MNHEY and CDR2 SMNVEV (reference sequence). The CDR3 DNA sequence: TGTGCCAGCAGTAAGGAGCTGTGGGACACGGGGGGCTACACCTTC. Its translation is CASSKELWDTGGYTF.

The CDR3: CASSPTRGIGSGTEAFF. The CDR3 bases are TGTGCCAGCTCACCAACCAGGGGGATCGGGTCGGGCACTGAAGCTTTCTTT. This chain connects TRBV18 to TRBJ1-1, with 7 bases lining up with TRBD1. Germline CDR1 is KGHSH and CDR2 is LQKENI. V was clipped by 2 bases and J by 4 bases; unmatched bases: 13. The CDR3 runs to 17 residues.

The chain couples TRBV3-1 (or the pseudogene TRBV3-2) to TRBJ2-1, with TRBD1 matching 12 bases. The trim removed 5 bases at V and 8 bases at J, leaving 7 bases unmatched. CDR1 LGHDT and CDR2 YNNKEL come from the germline V gene (reference sequence). The CDR3 contains 15 residues. CDR3 bases: TGTGCCAGCAGCAAGCCGGGACAGGGGGCGGATGAGCAGTTCTTC. Its protein product is CASSKPGQGADEQFF.

V gene TRBV6-5 combines with J gene TRBJ1-4; D is undetermined. Germline-derived CDR1 and CDR2 are MNHEY and SVGAGI. There are 14 residues in the CDR3. Trimming stripped 6 bases from V and 6 bases from J, with 14 bases between. The CDR3 DNA is TGTGCCAGCAGCATAGCCTTTAGAGATGAAAAACTGTTTTTT. Its translation is CASSIAFRDEKLFF.

This chain uses TRBV15 with TRBJ1-4; no clear D. The ends were cut back, 3 bases at V and 5 bases at J, with 7 bases in the middle. Per the germline V gene, CDR1 is LNHNV and CDR2 is YYDKDF (reference sequence). This CDR3 is built from 13 residues. The CDR3 here is CATSSGPNEKLFF. CDR3 coding DNA: TGTGCCACCAGCAGCGGCCCGAATGAAAAACTGTTTTTT.

The chain uses TRBV29-1 and TRBJ2-7; TRBD2 aligns across 9 bases. Germline values: CDR1 SQVTM, CDR2 ANQGSEA. The CDR3 consists of 15 residues. V gave up 1 base and J gave up 2 bases; unmatched junction bases: 6. The CDR3 reads CSVEVWASGTYEQYF. The CDR3 DNA sequence: TGCAGCGTTGAAGTCTGGGCTAGCGGGACCTACGAGCAGTACTTC.

This clone was detected only a few times. The chain is built from TRBV24-1 and TRBJ1-5; 8 nucleotides agree with TRBD1. Germline V gene sequence: CDR1 KGHDR, CDR2 SFDVKD. CDR3 length: 18 residues. The junction had 16 bases not matched to a gene; V was cut back by 10 bases and J by 0 bases. The CDR3 bases are TGTGCCACAGGACGTGGACAGGGACATACCACTAGCAATCAGCCCCAGCATTTT. This gives the protein CATGRGQGHTTSNQPQHF.

This rearrangement joins TRBV11-2 to TRBJ2-3; no definite D call. Germline CDR1 SGHAT, CDR2 FQNNGV. Trimming shortened V by 5 bases and J by 6 bases, and 6 bases separated the two germline ends. The CDR3 has 11 amino acids. The CDR3 DNA is TGTGCCAGCAGCCCGATCGATACGCAGTATTTT. Its translation: CASSPIDTQYF.

V is TRBV6-5 and J is TRBJ2-7; 8 nucleotides align to TRBD1. The germline gives CDR1 MNHEY, CDR2 SVGAGI. The CDR3 spans 14 residues. The V gene end was trimmed by 6 bases and the J gene end by 5 bases; junction bases not matched to a gene: 9. CDR3 bases: TGTGCCAGCAGAGATCGGACAGGGCTCCACGAGCAGTACTTC. Residues: CASRDRTGLHEQYF.